This T cell receptor beta chain is from a study of human T cells and chemical hapten exposure. Time point denoted: patch test 2, 6 weeks after DPC sensitization. As for treatment: therapeutic diphenylcyclopropenone sensitization with weekly scalp DPC. Deletions cut 8 bases from V and 4 bases from J, with 14 bases between. Germline assignment: CDR1 MDHEN and CDR2 SYDVKM. There are 13 residues in the CDR3. One entry per CDR3 protein results from TCRdb running MiXCR on the RACE reads. The top ten hold more than 3% of the sample, which has about 100,000 distinct CDR3 sequences, approximately 10% seen once. This clonotype was counted many times.

The sample consisted of whole blood, taken in connection with sensitization to the hapten diphenylcyclopropenone (DPC). The TCR was taken from a woman aged 40 to 50 with alopecia areata. Some clones in this sample may be carry-over from other donors' samples. The chain uses TRBV28 and TRBJ1-1; possible D gene TRBD1, 6 bases. DNA of the CDR3: TGTGCCAGCCGACGCGGAGGGGGCACTGAAGCTTTCTTT. It codes for CASRRGGGTEAFF. The whole variable domain, filled in from reference TRBV28 and TRBJ1-1, reads DVKVTQSSRYLVKRTGEKVFLECVQDMDHENMFWYRQDPGLGLRLIYFSYDVKMKEKGDIPEGYSVSREKKERFSLILESASTNQTSMYLCASRRGGGTEAFFGQGTRLTVV.